The TCR beta chain described here comes from a study of T cell changes during pregnancy in multiple sclerosis. Profiled with immunoSEQ multiplex PCR; TCRdb holds only in-frame clones, not every one. The table shows more than 15,000 clones, with 70% to 90% occurring only once. The V and J ends lost 2 bases and 2 bases respectively, with 10 bases between them. The germline V gene encodes CDR1 SGHAT and CDR2 FQNNGV. The CDR3 loop spans 15 amino acids. Sequenced material: CD8+ T cells from peripheral blood mononuclear cells, taken after pregnancy. This clonotype originated in a female donor in good health, enrolled as a control in a pregnancy study. The chain joins TRBV11-2 to TRBJ1-5; perhaps TRBD1 as D (5 bases). The CDR3 nucleotides are TGTGCCAGCAGCTTATACGGGGGTGGCAATCAGCCCCAGCATTTT. Protein sequence: CASSLYGGGNQPQHF.